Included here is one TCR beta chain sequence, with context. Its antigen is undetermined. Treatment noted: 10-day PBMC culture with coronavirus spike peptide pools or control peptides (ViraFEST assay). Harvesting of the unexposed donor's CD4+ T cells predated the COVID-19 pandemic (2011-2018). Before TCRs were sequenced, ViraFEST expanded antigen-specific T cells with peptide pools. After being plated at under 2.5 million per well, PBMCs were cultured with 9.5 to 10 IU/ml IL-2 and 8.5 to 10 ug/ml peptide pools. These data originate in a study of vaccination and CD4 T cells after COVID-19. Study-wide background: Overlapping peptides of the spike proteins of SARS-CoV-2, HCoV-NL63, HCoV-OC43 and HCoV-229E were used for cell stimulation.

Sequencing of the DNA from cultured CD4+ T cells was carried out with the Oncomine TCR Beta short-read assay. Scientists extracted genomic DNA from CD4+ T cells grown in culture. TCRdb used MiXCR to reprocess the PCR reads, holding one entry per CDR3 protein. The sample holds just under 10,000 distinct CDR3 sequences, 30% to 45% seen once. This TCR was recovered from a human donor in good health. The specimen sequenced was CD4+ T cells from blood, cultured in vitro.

The CDR3 DNA follows: TGTGCCAGCAGTTCGAGGACAGGCAGAGAGACTGAAGCTTTCTTT. Translating it yields CASSSRTGRETEAFF. The rearrangement joins TRBV28 to TRBJ1-1, with 7 bases lining up with TRBD1. The CDR3 is made up of 15 amino acids. The J segment lost 5 bases and the V segment lost 4 bases, leaving 10 bases of the junction unmatched. Germline V gene lookup returns CDR1 MDHEN and CDR2 SYDVKM.